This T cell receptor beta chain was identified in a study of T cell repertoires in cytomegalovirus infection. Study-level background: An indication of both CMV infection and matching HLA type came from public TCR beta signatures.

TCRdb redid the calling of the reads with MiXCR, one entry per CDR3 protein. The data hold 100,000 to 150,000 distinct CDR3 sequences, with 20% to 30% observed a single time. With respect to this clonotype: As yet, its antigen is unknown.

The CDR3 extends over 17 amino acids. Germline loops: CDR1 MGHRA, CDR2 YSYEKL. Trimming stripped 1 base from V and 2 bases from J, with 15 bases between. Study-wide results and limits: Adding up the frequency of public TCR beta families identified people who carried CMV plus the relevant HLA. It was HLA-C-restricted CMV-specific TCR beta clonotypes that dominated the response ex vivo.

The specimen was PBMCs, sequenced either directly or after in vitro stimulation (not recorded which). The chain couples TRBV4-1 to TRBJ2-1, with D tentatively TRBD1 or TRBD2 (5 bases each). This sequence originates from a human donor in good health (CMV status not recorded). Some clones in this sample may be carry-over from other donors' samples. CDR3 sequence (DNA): TGCGCCAGCAGCCAAGGCGAAATGGGGACCACCTACAATGAGCAGTTCTTC. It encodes CASSQGEMGTTYNEQFF.